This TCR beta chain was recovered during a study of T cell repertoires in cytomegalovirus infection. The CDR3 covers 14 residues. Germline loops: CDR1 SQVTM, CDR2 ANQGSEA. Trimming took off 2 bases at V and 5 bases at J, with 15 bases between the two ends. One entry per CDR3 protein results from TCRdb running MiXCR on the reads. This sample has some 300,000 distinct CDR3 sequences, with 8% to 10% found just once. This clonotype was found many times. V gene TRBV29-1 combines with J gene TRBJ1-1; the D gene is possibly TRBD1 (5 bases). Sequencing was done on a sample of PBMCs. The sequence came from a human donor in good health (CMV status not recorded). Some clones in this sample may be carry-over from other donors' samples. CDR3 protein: CSVESPGGGTEAFF. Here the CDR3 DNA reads TGCAGCGTTGAATCTCCAGGCGGGGGGACTGAAGCTTTCTTT. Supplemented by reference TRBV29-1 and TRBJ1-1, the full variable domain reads SAVISQKPSRDICQRGTSLTIQCQVDSQVTMMFWYRQQPGQSLTLIATANQGSEATYESGFVIDKFPISRPNLTFSTLTVSNMSPEDSSIYLCSVESPGGGTEAFFGQGTRLTVV.